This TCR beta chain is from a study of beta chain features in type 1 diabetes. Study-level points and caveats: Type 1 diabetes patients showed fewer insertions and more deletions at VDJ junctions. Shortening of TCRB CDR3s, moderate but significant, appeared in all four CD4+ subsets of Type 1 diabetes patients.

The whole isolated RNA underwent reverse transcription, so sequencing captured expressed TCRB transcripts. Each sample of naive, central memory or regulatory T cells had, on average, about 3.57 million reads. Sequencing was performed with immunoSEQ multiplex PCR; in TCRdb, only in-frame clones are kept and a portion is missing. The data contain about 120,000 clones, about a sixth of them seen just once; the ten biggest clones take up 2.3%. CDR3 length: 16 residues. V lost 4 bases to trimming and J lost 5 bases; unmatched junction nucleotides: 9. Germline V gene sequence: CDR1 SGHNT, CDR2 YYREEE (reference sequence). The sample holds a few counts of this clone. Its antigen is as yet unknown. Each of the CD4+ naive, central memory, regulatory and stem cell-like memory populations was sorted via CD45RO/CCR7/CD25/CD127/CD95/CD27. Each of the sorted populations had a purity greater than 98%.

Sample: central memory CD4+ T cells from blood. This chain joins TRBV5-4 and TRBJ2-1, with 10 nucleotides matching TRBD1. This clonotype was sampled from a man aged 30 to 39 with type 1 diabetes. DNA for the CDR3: TGTGCCAGCAGCGGGGGACAGGGGCTGGTCGACAATGAGCAGTTCTTC. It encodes CASSGGQGLVDNEQFF. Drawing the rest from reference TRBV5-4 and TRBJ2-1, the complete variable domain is ETGVTQSPTHLIKTRGQQVTLRCSSQSGHNTVSWYQQALGQGPQFIFQYYREEENGRGNFPPRFSGLQFPNYSSELNVNALELDDSALYLCASSGGQGLVDNEQFFGPGTRLTVL.